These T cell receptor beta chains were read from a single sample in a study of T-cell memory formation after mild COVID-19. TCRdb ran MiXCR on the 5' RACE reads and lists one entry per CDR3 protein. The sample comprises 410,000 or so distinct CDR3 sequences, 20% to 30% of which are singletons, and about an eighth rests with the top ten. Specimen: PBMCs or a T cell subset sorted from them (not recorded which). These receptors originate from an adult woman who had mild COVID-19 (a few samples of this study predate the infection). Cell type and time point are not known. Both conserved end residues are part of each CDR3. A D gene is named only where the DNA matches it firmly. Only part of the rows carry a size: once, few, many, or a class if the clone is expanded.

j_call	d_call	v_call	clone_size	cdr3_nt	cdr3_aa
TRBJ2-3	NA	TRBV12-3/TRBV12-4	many	TGTGCCAGCTCGACTCGCCCCGCACCCCCAGATACGCAGTATTTT	CASSTRPAPPDTQYF
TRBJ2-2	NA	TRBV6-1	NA	TGTGCCAGCAGTTCGGGGTTCAACACCGGGGAGCTGTTTTTT	CASSSGFNTGELFF
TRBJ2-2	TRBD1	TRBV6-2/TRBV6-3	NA	TGTGCCAGCAGATCAACAGGGGCCGGCGGGGAGCTGTTTTTT	CASRSTGAGGELFF
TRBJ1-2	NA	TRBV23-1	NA	TGCGCCAGCCCCTACGCGTTCGGCTACACCTTC	CASPYAFGYTF
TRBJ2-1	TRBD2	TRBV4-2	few	TGTGCCAGCAGCCAAGAAGGCGGGAGAGGATACAATGAGCAGTTCTTC	CASSQEGGRGYNEQFF
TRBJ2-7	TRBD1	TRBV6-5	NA	TGTGCCAGCAGTAACCGGGACAGGGACCACGAGCAGTACTTC	CASSNRDRDHEQYF
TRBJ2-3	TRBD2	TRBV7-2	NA	TGTGCCAGCAGCAAGGGACTAGTCCCAGATACGCAGTATTTT	CASSKGLVPDTQYF
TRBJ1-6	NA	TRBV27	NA	TGTGCCAGCAGTTTAACGGGCTTTGGCTCACCCCTCCACTTT	CASSLTGFGSPLHF
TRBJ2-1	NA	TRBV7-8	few	TGTGCCAGCAGCTATTCTACGGCTGTTGCGGCTGAGCAGTTCTTC	CASSYSTAVAAEQFF
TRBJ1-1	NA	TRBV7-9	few	TGTGCCAGCAGCTTAGCGAAGGAGGCAGCTGAAGCTTTCTTT	CASSLAKEAAEAFF
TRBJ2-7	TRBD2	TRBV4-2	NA	TGTGCCAGCAGCCAAGGCCGACTAGCGCAAATAGGCTACGAGCAGTACTTC	CASSQGRLAQIGYEQYF
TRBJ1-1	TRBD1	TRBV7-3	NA	TGTGCCAGCAGCTTGGCCGGGACAGGGAGGAACACTGAAGCTTTCTTT	CASSLAGTGRNTEAFF
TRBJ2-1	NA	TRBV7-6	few	TGTGCCAGCAGCCCCTGGAGAGACAATGAGCAGTTCTTC	CASSPWRDNEQFF
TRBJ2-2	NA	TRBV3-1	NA	TGTGCCAGCGGGGGAAGGTATTTGGTGGGGGAGCTGTTTTTT	CASGGRYLVGELFF
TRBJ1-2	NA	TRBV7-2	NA	TGTGCCAGCAGCTCCCTGGGCGATGGCTACACCTTC	CASSSLGDGYTF
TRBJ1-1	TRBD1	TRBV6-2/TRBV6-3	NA	TGTGCCAGCAGTTACCCGGGGACAGGGAACACTGAAGCTTTCTTT	CASSYPGTGNTEAFF
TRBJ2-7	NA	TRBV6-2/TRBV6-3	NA	TGTGCCAGCAGTGTCACCTCAGGGGTAAGCTACGAGCAGTACTTC	CASSVTSGVSYEQYF
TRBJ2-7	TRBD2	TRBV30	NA	TGTGCCTGGAGTAGGGCGGGAGGGAACTACGAGCAGTACTTC	CAWSRAGGNYEQYF
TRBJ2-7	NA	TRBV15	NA	TGTGCCACCAGCAGTGCTAACCCTTACGAGCAGTACTTC	CATSSANPYEQYF
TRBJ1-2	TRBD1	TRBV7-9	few	TGTGCCAGCAGCCCTCCAGGGGGGTCTGGCTACACCTTC	CASSPPGGSGYTF
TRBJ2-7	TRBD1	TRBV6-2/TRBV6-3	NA	TGTGCCAGCAGTGACGGGACAGGGAGAACCTACGAGCAGTACTTC	CASSDGTGRTYEQYF
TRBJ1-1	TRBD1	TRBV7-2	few	TGTGCCAGCAGCTTGGGACAGGGATGGAACACTGAAGCTTTCTTT	CASSLGQGWNTEAFF
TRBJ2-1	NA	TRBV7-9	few	TGTGCCAGCAGCCCGACTTATCCCTCCTACAATGAGCAGTTCTTC	CASSPTYPSYNEQFF
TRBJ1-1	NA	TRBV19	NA	TGTGCCAGTAGCTTCCCACGGGGATACACTGAAGCTTTCTTT	CASSFPRGYTEAFF
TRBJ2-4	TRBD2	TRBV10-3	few	TGTGCCATCAGTGAGTCGATCGTGTGGACTAGGGATTCCAAAAACATTCAGTACTTC	CAISESIVWTRDSKNIQYF
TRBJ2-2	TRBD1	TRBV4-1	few	TGCGCCAGCAGCCAAGATTTAGGACAGGGGCCCGGGGAGCTGTTTTTT	CASSQDLGQGPGELFF
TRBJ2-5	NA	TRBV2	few	TGTGCCAGCAGGCCTCGTGACAGCCTGTACCAAGAGACCCAGTACTTC	CASRPRDSLYQETQYF
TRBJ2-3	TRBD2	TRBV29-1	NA	TGCAGCGTGGCACCGGGACTAGCGGGAGTTGGGGTCACAGATACGCAGTATTTT	CSVAPGLAGVGVTDTQYF
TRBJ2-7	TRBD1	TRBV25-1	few	TGTGCCAGCGCCGACAGGGTAACCTACGAGCAGTACTTC	CASADRVTYEQYF
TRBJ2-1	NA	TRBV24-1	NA	TGTGCCACCAGTGATTTAAGGACTTTTAATGAGCAGTTCTTC	CATSDLRTFNEQFF
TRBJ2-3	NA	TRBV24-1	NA	TGTGCCACCGGATCACAGGGCGGGAGCGCAGATACGCAGTATTTT	CATGSQGGSADTQYF
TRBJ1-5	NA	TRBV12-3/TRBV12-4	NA	TGTGCCAGCAGTTCGGCCCGGGGCAATCAGCCCCAGCATTTT	CASSSARGNQPQHF
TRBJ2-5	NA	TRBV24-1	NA	TGTGCCACCAGTGATTCCGGGACAATGGGAGAGACCCAGTACTTC	CATSDSGTMGETQYF
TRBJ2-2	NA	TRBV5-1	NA	TGCGCCAGCAGCTTGGATGGGGGGTCTTGGACCGGGGAGCTGTTTTTT	CASSLDGGSWTGELFF
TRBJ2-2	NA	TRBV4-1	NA	TGCGCCAGCAGCCAAGAGTTCTCGAGGACCGGGGAGCTGTTTTTT	CASSQEFSRTGELFF
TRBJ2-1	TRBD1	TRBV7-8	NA	TGTGCCAGCAGCGCCCGGGACAGGTACAATGAGCAGTTCTTC	CASSARDRYNEQFF
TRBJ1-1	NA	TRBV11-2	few	TGTGCCAGCAGCTTATTGAACAGTCCCACTGAAGCTTTCTTT	CASSLLNSPTEAFF
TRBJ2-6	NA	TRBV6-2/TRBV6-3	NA	TGTGCCAGCAGTTACTCTCCCTCTGGGGCCAACGTCCTGACTTTC	CASSYSPSGANVLTF
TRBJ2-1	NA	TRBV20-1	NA	TGCAGTGCTAGTAAACAGAGCCTTTACAATGAGCAGTTCTTC	CSASKQSLYNEQFF
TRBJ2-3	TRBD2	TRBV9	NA	TGTGCCAGCAGCGTAGAGAGCGGGGGACCAGATACGCAGTATTTT	CASSVESGGPDTQYF
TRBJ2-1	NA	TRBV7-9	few	TGTGCCAGCAGCTCGTCCGGGGGCGATGAGCAGTTCTTC	CASSSSGGDEQFF
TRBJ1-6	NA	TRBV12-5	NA	TGTGCTAGTGGCTCCGAGGGGTATAATTCACCCCTCCACTTT	CASGSEGYNSPLHF
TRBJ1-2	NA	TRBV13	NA	TGTGCCAGCAGCTTAGTTCGGGGAAGCTACACCTTC	CASSLVRGSYTF
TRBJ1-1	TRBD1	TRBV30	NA	TGTGCCTGGAGTGACACAAGGGTCTGGACAGGAATGAGCGGAGCTGAAGCTTTCTTT	CAWSDTRVWTGMSGAEAFF
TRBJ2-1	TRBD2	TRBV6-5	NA	TGTGCCAGCAGCCCATGGAGACCATTAGCGGGGGGGACCAATGAGCAGTTCTTC	CASSPWRPLAGGTNEQFF
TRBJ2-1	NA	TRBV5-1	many	TGCGCCAGCAGCTTGGACGAGCCTACCGACAATGAGCAGTTCTTC	CASSLDEPTDNEQFF
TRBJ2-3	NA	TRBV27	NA	TGTGCCAGCAGTTGGGACGGCCGCACAGATACGCAGTATTTT	CASSWDGRTDTQYF
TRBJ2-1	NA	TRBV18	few	TGTGCCAGCTCACCACAACAAGAGGATGAGCAGTTCTTC	CASSPQQEDEQFF
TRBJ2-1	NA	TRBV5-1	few	TGCGCCAGCAGCTTGGGCAGCTGGGGAGGAGACAATGAGCAGTTCTTC	CASSLGSWGGDNEQFF